A selection of T cell receptor beta chains follows, all from one sample in a study of T-cell reconstitution after alpha-beta-depleted transplantation in children. A single record per CDR3 protein comes from TCRdb applying MiXCR to the PCR reads. This table has 500,000 or so distinct CDR3 sequences, roughly 10% appearing once. The sample in question was PBMCs, mostly from graft donor cells, obtained 180 days after TCRalphabeta/CD19-depleted stem cell transplant. The source is a female patient between 2 and 15 years old who had a stem cell transplant for aplastic anemia, so the T cells may come from the graft donor. The CDR3 runs from the conserved cysteine through the conserved F or W. The D gene is left open where the match is weak. Where a row states a size, it is once, few, many or the class of an expanded clone; other rows omit it.

-	-	TRBJ1-3	TRBV9	TGTGCCAGCAGCGCTGGACATGGGGAAAACACCATATATTTT	CASSAGHGENTIYF
-	TRBD2	TRBJ2-5	TRBV11-2	TGTGCCAGCAGCCACCCGAGCGGGGCCGGGGCCCAGTACTTC	CASSHPSGAGAQYF
-	-	TRBJ2-7	TRBV28	TGTGCCAGCAGTAGCCTGGACAGACCAGCCTACGAGCAGTACTTC	CASSSLDRPAYEQYF
few	TRBD2	TRBJ2-1	TRBV19	TGTGCCAGTAGTATGCTAGCGGGAGGTTTCTACAATGAGCAGTTCTTC	CASSMLAGGFYNEQFF
many	-	TRBJ1-1	TRBV15	TGTGCCACCAGCAGAGAGAAGGGGCCCAACACTGAAGCTTTCTTT	CATSREKGPNTEAFF
few	-	TRBJ1-5	TRBV4-2	TGTGCCAGCAGCGAACGGGGTTATAGCAATCAGCCCCAGCATTTT	CASSERGYSNQPQHF
few	TRBD1	TRBJ2-7	TRBV15	TGTGCCACCAGCAGAGGCCGGGACAGTGGCTACGAGCAGTACTTC	CATSRGRDSGYEQYF
many	-	TRBJ2-5	TRBV29-1	TGCAGCGTTGTTGGACCGAGATCTGGAGAGACCCAGTACTTC	CSVVGPRSGETQYF
-	TRBD1	TRBJ1-1	TRBV4-3	TGCGCCAGCAGCCAAGTTGGGACAGAGTCATCCGCTGAAGCTTTCTTT	CASSQVGTESSAEAFF
many	-	TRBJ2-1	TRBV25-1	TGTGCCAGCAGTGAGGGGAATGAGCAGTTCTTC	CASSEGNEQFF
few	-	TRBJ2-5	TRBV6-6	TGTGCCAGCAGTTGGGCCCAGCGTGGGACCCAGTACTTC	CASSWAQRGTQYF
few	-	TRBJ2-6	TRBV29-1	TGCAGCGCCCCTCTGGGGGCCAACGTCCTGACTTTC	CSAPLGANVLTF
few	TRBD2	TRBJ2-3	TRBV20-1	TGCAGTGCTAGAGACCTAGCGGGAGGAGGAGATACGCAGTATTTT	CSARDLAGGGDTQYF
few	TRBD2	TRBJ2-7	TRBV28	TGTGCCAGCAGTTTATGGCTAGCGGGGGCCTACGAGCAGTACTTC	CASSLWLAGAYEQYF